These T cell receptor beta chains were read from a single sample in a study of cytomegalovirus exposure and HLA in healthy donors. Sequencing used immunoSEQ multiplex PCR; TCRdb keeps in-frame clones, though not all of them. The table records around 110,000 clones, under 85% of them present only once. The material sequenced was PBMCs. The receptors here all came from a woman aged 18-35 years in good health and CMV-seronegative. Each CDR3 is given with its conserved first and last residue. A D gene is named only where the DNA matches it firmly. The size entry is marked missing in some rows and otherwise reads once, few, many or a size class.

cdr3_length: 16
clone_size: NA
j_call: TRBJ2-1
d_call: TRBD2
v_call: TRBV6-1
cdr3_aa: CASSETGTSGANEQFF
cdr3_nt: TGTGCCAGCAGTGAAACTGGGACTAGCGGGGCCAATGAGCAGTTCTTC

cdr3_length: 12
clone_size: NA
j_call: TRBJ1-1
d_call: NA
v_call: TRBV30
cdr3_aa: CAWTEASTEAFF
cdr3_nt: TGTGCCTGGACCGAGGCCAGCACTGAAGCTTTCTTT

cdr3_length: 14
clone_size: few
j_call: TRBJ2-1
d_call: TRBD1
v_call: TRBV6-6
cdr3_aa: CASSSTGAFAEQFF
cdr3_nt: TGTGCCAGCAGTTCCACAGGGGCATTTGCTGAGCAGTTCTTC

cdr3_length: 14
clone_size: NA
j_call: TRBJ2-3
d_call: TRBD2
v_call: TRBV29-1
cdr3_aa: CTVRGGTSSDTQYF
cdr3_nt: TGCACCGTGCGGGGGGGGACGTCCTCAGATACGCAGTATTTT

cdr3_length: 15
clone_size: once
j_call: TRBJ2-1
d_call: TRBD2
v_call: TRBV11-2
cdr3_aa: CASRIPGLEYNEQFF
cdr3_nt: TGTGCCAGCAGAATACCGGGACTAGAATATAATGAGCAGTTCTTC

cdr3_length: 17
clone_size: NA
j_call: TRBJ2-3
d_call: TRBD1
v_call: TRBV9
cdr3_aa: CASSVTSDRERTDTQYF
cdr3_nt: TGTGCCAGCAGCGTAACATCCGACAGGGAGAGGACAGATACGCAGTATTTT

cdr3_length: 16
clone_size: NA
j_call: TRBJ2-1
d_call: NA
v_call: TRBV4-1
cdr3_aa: CASSQETAVYYNEQFF
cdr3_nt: TGCGCCAGCAGCCAAGAGACAGCAGTATACTACAATGAGCAGTTCTTC

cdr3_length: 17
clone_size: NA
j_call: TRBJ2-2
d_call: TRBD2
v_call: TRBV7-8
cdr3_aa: CASSSSASGRYTGELFF
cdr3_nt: TGTGCCAGCAGCTCCAGTGCTAGCGGGAGATACACCGGGGAGCTGTTTTTT

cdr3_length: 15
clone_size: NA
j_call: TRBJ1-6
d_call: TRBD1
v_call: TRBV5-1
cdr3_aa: CASSYRTGEGSPLHF
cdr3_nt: TGCGCCAGCAGCTATCGAACAGGGGAAGGTTCACCCCTCCACTTT

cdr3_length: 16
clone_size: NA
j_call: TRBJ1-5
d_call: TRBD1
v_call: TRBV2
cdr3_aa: CASSGTGGGSNQPQHF
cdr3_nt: TGTGCCAGCAGCGGGACAGGGGGGGGGAGCAATCAGCCCCAGCATTTT

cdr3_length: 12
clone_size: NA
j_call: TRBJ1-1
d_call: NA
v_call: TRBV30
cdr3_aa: CAWRGGWTEAFF
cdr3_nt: TGTGCCTGGAGGGGGGGGTGGACTGAAGCTTTCTTT

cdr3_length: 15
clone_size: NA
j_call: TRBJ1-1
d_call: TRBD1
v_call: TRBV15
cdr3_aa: CATSQGGERRTEAFF
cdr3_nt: TGTGCCACCAGCCAGGGGGGAGAGAGACGGACTGAAGCTTTCTTT

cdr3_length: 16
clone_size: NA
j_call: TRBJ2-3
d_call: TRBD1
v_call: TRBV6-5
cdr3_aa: CASSYPIGQGTDTQYF
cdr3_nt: TGTGCCAGCAGTTACCCCATTGGACAGGGAACAGATACGCAGTATTTT

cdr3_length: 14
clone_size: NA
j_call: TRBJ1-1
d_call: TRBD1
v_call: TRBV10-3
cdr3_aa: CAISVGQLNTEAFF
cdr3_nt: TGTGCCATCAGTGTGGGACAGTTGAACACTGAAGCTTTCTTT

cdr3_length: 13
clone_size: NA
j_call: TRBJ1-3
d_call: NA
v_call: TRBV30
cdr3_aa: CAWSDRVGNTIYF
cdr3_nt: TGTGCCTGGAGTGACAGGGTTGGAAACACCATATATTTT

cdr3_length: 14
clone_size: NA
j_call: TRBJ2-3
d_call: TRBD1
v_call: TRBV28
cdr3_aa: CASSLTGGADTQYF
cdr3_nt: TGTGCCAGCAGTTTAACAGGGGGCGCAGATACGCAGTATTTT

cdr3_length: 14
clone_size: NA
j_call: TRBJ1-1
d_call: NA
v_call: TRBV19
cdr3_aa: CASRSTGLNTEAFF
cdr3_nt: TGTGCCAGTAGGTCTACAGGCCTGAACACTGAAGCTTTCTTT

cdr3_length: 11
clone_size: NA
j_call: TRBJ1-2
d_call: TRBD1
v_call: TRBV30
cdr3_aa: CAFGQGNGYTF
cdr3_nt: TGTGCCTTTGGACAGGGGAATGGCTACACCTTC

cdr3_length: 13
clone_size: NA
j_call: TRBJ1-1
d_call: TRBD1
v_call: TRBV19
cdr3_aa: CASARGSNTEAFF
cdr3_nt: TGTGCCAGTGCCAGGGGGTCGAACACTGAAGCTTTCTTT

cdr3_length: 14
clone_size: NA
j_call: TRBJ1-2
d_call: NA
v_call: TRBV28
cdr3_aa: CASRSLRGGYGYTF
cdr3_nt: TGTGCCAGCAGATCCTTGAGGGGGGGCTATGGCTACACCTTC

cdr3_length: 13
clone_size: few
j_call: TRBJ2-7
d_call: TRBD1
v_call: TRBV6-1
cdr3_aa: CASEPGQDYEQYF
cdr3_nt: TGTGCCAGCGAACCGGGACAGGACTACGAGCAGTACTTC

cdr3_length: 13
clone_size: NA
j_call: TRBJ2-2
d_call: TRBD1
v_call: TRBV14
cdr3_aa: CASSSQGTGKLFF
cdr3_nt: TGTGCCAGCAGCTCGCAGGGGACAGGGAAGCTGTTTTTT

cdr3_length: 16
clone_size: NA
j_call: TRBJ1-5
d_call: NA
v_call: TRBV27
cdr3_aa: CASSLQGNGADQPQHF
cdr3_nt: TGTGCCAGCAGCCTACAGGGAAATGGGGCGGATCAGCCCCAGCATTTT

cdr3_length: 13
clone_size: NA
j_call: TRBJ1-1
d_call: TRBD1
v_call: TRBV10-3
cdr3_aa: CATSGTENTEAFF
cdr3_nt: TGTGCCACCTCCGGGACAGAAAACACTGAAGCTTTCTTT

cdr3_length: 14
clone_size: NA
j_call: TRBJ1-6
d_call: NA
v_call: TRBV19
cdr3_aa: CASTASSYNSPLHF
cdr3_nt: TGTGCCAGTACTGCGAGTTCCTATAATTCACCCCTCCACTTT

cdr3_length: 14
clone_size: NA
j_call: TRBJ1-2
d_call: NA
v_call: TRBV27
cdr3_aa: CASSFLGGHYGYTF
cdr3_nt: TGTGCCAGCAGTTTCTTGGGGGGGCACTATGGCTACACCTTC

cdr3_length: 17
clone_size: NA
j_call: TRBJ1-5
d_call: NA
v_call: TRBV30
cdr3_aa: CAWSRGPAPSSNQPQHF
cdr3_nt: TGTGCCTGGAGTCGAGGGCCGGCCCCGAGTAGCAATCAGCCCCAGCATTTT

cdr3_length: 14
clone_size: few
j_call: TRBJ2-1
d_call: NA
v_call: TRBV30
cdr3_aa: CAWNPEGYYNEQFF
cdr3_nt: TGTGCCTGGAACCCAGAGGGATACTACAATGAGCAGTTCTTC

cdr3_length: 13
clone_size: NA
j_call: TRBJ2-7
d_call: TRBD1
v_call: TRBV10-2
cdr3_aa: CASRLGQSYEQYF
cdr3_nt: TGCGCCAGCAGGTTGGGACAGTCCTACGAGCAGTACTTC

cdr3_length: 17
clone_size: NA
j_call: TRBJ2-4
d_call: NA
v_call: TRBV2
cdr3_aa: CASRGEVLTIAKNIQYF
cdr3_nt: TGTGCCAGCAGGGGTGAGGTCCTAACTATTGCCAAAAACATTCAGTACTTC

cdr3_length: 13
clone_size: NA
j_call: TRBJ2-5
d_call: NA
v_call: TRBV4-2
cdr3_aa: CASSQGKGETQYF
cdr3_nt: TGTGCCAGCAGCCAGGGAAAGGGGGAGACCCAGTACTTC

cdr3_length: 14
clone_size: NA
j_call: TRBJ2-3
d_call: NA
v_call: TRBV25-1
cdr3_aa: CASSDPSRADTQYF
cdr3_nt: TGTGCCAGCAGTGACCCCTCCCGAGCAGATACGCAGTATTTT

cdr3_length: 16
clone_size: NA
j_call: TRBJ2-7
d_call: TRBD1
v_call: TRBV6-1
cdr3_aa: CASSAYTGTGSYEQYF
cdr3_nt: TGTGCCAGCAGTGCGTACACCGGGACAGGGTCCTACGAGCAGTACTTC